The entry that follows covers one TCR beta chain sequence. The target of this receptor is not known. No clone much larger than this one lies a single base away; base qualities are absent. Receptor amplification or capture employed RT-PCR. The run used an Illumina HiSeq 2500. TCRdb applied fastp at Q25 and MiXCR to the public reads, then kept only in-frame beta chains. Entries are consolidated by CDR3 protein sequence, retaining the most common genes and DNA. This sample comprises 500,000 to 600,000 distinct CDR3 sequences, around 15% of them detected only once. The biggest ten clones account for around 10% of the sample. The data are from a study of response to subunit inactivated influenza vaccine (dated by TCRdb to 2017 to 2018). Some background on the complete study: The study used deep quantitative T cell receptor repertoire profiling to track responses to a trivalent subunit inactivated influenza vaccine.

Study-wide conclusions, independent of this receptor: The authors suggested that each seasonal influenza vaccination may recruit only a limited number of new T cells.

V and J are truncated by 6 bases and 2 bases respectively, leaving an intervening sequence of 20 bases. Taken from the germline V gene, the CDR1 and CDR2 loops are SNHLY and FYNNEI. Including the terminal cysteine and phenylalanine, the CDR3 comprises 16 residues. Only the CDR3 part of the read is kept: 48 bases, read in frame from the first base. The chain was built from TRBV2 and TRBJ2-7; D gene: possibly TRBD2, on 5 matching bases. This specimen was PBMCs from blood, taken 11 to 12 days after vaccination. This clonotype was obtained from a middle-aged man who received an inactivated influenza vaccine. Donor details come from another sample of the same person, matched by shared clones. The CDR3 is CASRAPIGVSAYEQYF. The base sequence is TGTGCCAGCAGGGCCCCAATCGGGGTATCTGCCTACGAGCAGTACTTC.